This is a list of T cell receptor beta chains from one sample in a study of blood T cells in healthy people across ages. TCRdb recomputed calls from the 5' RACE reads with MiXCR, one row per CDR3 protein. The sample lists roughly 1.9 million distinct CDR3 sequences; around 42% were seen once. Material for sequencing was blood. The receptors stem from a human donor in good health. CDR3s include the opening cysteine and the closing phenylalanine or tryptophan. A D gene is named only where the DNA matches it firmly. Clone size appears in some rows only: once, few, many, or a class for an expanded clone.

CDR3 protein: CASSSSGTGLAGTQYF
CDR3 DNA: TGTGCCAGCAGCTCCTCCGGGACAGGGCTGGCAGGTACGCAGTATTTT
clone size: .
V gene: TRBV9
J gene: TRBJ2-3
D gene: TRBD1

CDR3 protein: CAISDPGQANTEAFF
CDR3 DNA: TGTGCCATCAGTGACCCGGGACAGGCGAACACTGAAGCTTTCTTT
clone size: .
V gene: TRBV10-3
J gene: TRBJ1-1
D gene: TRBD1

CDR3 protein: CCSTQGARGGYTF
CDR3 DNA: TGCTGCTCTACCCAGGGGGCGCGTGGTGGCTACACCTTC
clone size: .
V gene: TRBV29-1
J gene: TRBJ1-2
D gene: TRBD1

CDR3 protein: CASSPPSGGDYNEQFF
CDR3 DNA: TGTGCCAGCTCACCACCTAGCGGGGGGGACTACAATGAGCAGTTCTTC
clone size: .
V gene: TRBV18
J gene: TRBJ2-1
D gene: TRBD2

CDR3 protein: CASSPYRGAKNIQYF
CDR3 DNA: TGTGCCAGCAGTCCCTACAGGGGGGCCAAAAACATTCAGTACTTC
clone size: .
V gene: TRBV12-3/TRBV12-4
J gene: TRBJ2-4
D gene: TRBD1

CDR3 protein: CASSFERSSEGLRDTQYF
CDR3 DNA: TGTGCCAGCAGCTTTGAAAGGTCTAGCGAGGGACTACGAGATACGCAGTATTTT
clone size: .
V gene: TRBV7-8
J gene: TRBJ2-3
D gene: TRBD2

CDR3 protein: CASSLEGQDFSPLHF
CDR3 DNA: TGTGCCAGCAGCTTAGAGGGACAGGACTTTTCACCCCTCCACTTT
clone size: .
V gene: TRBV11-3
J gene: TRBJ1-6
D gene: TRBD1

CDR3 protein: CASSSRIADNTGELFF
CDR3 DNA: TGTGCCAGCAGCTCCAGAATAGCAGATAACACCGGGGAGCTGTTTTTT
clone size: few
V gene: TRBV7-8
J gene: TRBJ2-2
D gene: .

CDR3 protein: CASNGDRTDTQYF
CDR3 DNA: TGTGCCAGCAACGGGGACCGCACAGATACGCAGTATTTT
clone size: .
V gene: TRBV2
J gene: TRBJ2-3
D gene: .

CDR3 protein: CASSELSGGSTDTQYF
CDR3 DNA: TGTGCCAGCAGTGAGCTAAGCGGGGGTAGCACAGATACGCAGTATTTT
clone size: few
V gene: TRBV6-1
J gene: TRBJ2-3
D gene: TRBD2

CDR3 protein: CASSTWGGIHEQFF
CDR3 DNA: TGTGCCAGCAGCACCTGGGGGGGCATCCATGAGCAGTTCTTC
clone size: .
V gene: TRBV3-1
J gene: TRBJ2-1
D gene: .

CDR3 protein: CASSQVATAEAFF
CDR3 DNA: TGTGCCAGCAGCCAAGTTGCTACAGCGGAAGCTTTCTTT
clone size: once
V gene: TRBV3-1
J gene: TRBJ1-1
D gene: .

CDR3 protein: CASSFPPTGGPNEKLFF
CDR3 DNA: TGTGCCAGCAGCTTCCCTCCGACAGGGGGGCCTAATGAAAAACTGTTTTTT
clone size: few
V gene: TRBV7-6
J gene: TRBJ1-4
D gene: TRBD1

CDR3 protein: CASSPGPNRLGYTF
CDR3 DNA: TGTGCCAGCAGTCCGGGACCCAACAGGCTGGGCTACACCTTC
clone size: .
V gene: TRBV12-3/TRBV12-4
J gene: TRBJ1-2
D gene: .

CDR3 protein: CATSRNIAGTGKRSQHF
CDR3 DNA: TGTGCCACCAGCCGAAATATAGCCGGGACAGGGAAAAGGTCACAGCATTTT
clone size: .
V gene: TRBV15
J gene: TRBJ1-5
D gene: TRBD1

CDR3 protein: CSSGGDWSEQYF
CDR3 DNA: TGCAGTTCGGGAGGGGACTGGAGCGAGCAGTACTTC
clone size: .
V gene: TRBV20-1
J gene: TRBJ2-7
D gene: TRBD2

CDR3 protein: CASSQWGLGETQYF
CDR3 DNA: TGCGCCAGCAGCCAATGGGGACTAGGAGAGACCCAGTACTTC
clone size: few
V gene: TRBV4-1
J gene: TRBJ2-5
D gene: TRBD2

CDR3 protein: CATPTPIQGADGYTF
CDR3 DNA: TGTGCCACCCCGACGCCAATACAGGGGGCAGATGGCTACACCTTC
clone size: .
V gene: TRBV2
J gene: TRBJ1-2
D gene: TRBD1

CDR3 protein: CSARASSGGDYNEQFF
CDR3 DNA: TGCAGTGCTAGGGCGTCTAGCGGGGGAGACTACAATGAGCAGTTCTTC
clone size: few
V gene: TRBV20-1
J gene: TRBJ2-1
D gene: TRBD2

CDR3 protein: CASSPIAGGRNEQYF
CDR3 DNA: TGTGCCAGCTCACCGATAGCGGGGGGCCGAAATGAGCAGTACTTC
clone size: .
V gene: TRBV18
J gene: TRBJ2-7
D gene: TRBD2

CDR3 protein: CASRPTQGRANAEAFF
CDR3 DNA: TGTGCCAGCAGACCGACACAGGGGAGAGCGAACGCTGAAGCTTTCTTT
clone size: .
V gene: TRBV6-5
J gene: TRBJ1-1
D gene: TRBD1

CDR3 protein: CASSPEGLAGGSDTQYF
CDR3 DNA: TGTGCCAGCAGCCCTGAGGGACTAGCGGGGGGATCAGATACGCAGTATTTT
clone size: .
V gene: TRBV7-2
J gene: TRBJ2-3
D gene: TRBD2

CDR3 protein: CASSQGGIYEQYF
CDR3 DNA: TGTGCCAGCTCCCAAGGGGGGATCTACGAGCAGTACTTC
clone size: few
V gene: TRBV6-5
J gene: TRBJ2-7
D gene: .

CDR3 protein: CASSFSGGATEQFF
CDR3 DNA: TGTGCCAGCAGTTTCAGCGGGGGGGCAACGGAGCAGTTCTTC
clone size: few
V gene: TRBV6-5
J gene: TRBJ2-1
D gene: TRBD2

CDR3 protein: CASSVVGGRGTDTQYF
CDR3 DNA: TGTGCCAGCAGCGTAGTCGGCGGACGGGGGACAGATACGCAGTATTTT
clone size: few
V gene: TRBV9
J gene: TRBJ2-3
D gene: .

CDR3 protein: CASSLSPGPGMGAKNTEAFF
CDR3 DNA: TGTGCCAGCAGCTTAAGCCCCGGGCCGGGGATGGGGGCAAAAAACACTGAAGCTTTCTTT
clone size: .
V gene: TRBV7-2
J gene: TRBJ1-1
D gene: .

CDR3 protein: CASSSGTNYQETQYF
CDR3 DNA: TGTGCCAGCAGCTCCGGGACCAATTACCAAGAGACCCAGTACTTC
clone size: .
V gene: TRBV13
J gene: TRBJ2-5
D gene: .

CDR3 protein: CASSGLRGPSYEQYF
CDR3 DNA: TGTGCCAGCAGTGGTTTGAGGGGTCCTTCCTACGAGCAGTACTTC
clone size: few
V gene: TRBV2
J gene: TRBJ2-7
D gene: .

CDR3 protein: CASSQPLSANTGERFF
CDR3 DNA: TGTGCCAGCAGCCAACCTCTCTCGGCGAACACCGGGGAGCGGTTTTTT
clone size: .
V gene: TRBV3-1
J gene: TRBJ2-2
D gene: .

CDR3 protein: CASSQSDTYEQYF
CDR3 DNA: TGCGCCAGCAGCCAATCCGACACCTACGAGCAGTACTTC
clone size: many
V gene: TRBV4-3
J gene: TRBJ2-7
D gene: .

CDR3 protein: CGFVAPFYNSPLHF
CDR3 DNA: TGCGGATTTGTGGCCCCCTTCTATAATTCACCCCTCCACTTT
clone size: .
V gene: TRBV20-1
J gene: TRBJ1-6
D gene: .

CDR3 protein: CASSLFTSGTYTYNEQFF
CDR3 DNA: TGTGCCAGCAGTTTGTTCACTTCCGGGACATACACCTACAATGAGCAGTTCTTC
clone size: .
V gene: TRBV12-3/TRBV12-4
J gene: TRBJ2-1
D gene: .

CDR3 protein: CASSLRSRKNTGELFF
CDR3 DNA: TGTGCCAGCAGCTTACGCAGCAGAAAGAACACCGGGGAGCTGTTTTTT
clone size: .
V gene: TRBV7-9
J gene: TRBJ2-2
D gene: .

CDR3 protein: CSVEDPRDRPDGYTF
CDR3 DNA: TGCAGCGTTGAAGATCCCCGCGACAGGCCGGATGGCTACACCTTC
clone size: many
V gene: TRBV29-1
J gene: TRBJ1-2
D gene: .

CDR3 protein: CATSLRGGGDTQYF
CDR3 DNA: TGTGCCACCAGCTTACGGGGGGGCGGGGATACGCAGTATTTT
clone size: many
V gene: TRBV15
J gene: TRBJ2-3
D gene: TRBD2

CDR3 protein: CASSPEGGAGETQYF
CDR3 DNA: TGTGCCAGCAGCCCAGAAGGGGGCGCGGGGGAGACCCAGTACTTC
clone size: once
V gene: TRBV7-3
J gene: TRBJ2-5
D gene: .

CDR3 protein: CASGLQGSYTF
CDR3 DNA: TGTGCCAGCGGGTTACAGGGGTCCTACACCTTC
clone size: .
V gene: TRBV2
J gene: TRBJ1-2
D gene: TRBD1

CDR3 protein: CSVTPRRENTEAFF
CDR3 DNA: TGCAGCGTTACCCCAAGAAGGGAGAACACTGAAGCTTTCTTT
clone size: .
V gene: TRBV29-1
J gene: TRBJ1-1
D gene: .